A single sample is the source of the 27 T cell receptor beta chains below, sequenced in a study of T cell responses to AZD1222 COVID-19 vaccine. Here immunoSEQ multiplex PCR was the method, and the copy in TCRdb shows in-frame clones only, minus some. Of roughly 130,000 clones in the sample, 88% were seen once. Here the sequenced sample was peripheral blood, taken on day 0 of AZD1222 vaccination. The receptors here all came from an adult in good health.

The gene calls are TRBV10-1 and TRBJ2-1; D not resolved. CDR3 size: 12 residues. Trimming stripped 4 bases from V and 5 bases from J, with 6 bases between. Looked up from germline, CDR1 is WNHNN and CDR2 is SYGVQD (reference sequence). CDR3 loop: CASSGVNNEQFF. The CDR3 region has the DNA TGCGCCAGCAGTGGAGTCAACAATGAGCAGTTCTTC.

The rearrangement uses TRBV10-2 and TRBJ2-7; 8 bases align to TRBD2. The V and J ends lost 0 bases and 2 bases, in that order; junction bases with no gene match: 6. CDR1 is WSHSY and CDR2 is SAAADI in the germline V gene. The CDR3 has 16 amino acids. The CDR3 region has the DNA TGCGCCAGCAGTGAGTCGACTCCGGGGGGGACCTACGAGCAGTACTTC. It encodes CASSESTPGGTYEQYF.

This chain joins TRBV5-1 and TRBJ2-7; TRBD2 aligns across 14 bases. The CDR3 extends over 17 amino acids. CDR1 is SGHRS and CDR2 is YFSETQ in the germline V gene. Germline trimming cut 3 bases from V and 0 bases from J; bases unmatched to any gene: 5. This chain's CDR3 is CASSSGLAGASSYEQYF. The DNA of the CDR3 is TGCGCCAGCAGCTCGGGACTAGCGGGGGCAAGCTCCTACGAGCAGTACTTC.

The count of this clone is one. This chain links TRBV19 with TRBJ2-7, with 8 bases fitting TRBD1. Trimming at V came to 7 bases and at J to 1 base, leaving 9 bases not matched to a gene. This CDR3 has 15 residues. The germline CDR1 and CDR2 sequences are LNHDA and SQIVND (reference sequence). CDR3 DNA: TGTGCCAGTACCGAACAGGGGGGAACTTCCTACGAGCAGTACTTC. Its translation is CASTEQGGTSYEQYF.

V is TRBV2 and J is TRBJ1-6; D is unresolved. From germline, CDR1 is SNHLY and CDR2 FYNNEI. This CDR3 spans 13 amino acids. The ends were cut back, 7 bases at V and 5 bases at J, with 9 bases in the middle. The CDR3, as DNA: TGTGCCAGCATAACCGACCATAATTCACCCCTCCACTTT. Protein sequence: CASITDHNSPLHF.

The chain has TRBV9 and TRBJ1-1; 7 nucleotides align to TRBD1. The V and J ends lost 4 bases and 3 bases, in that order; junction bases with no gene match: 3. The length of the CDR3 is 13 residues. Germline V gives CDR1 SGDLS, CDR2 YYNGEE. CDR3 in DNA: TGTGCCAGCAGCTCGCAGGGGGACACTGAAGCTTTCTTT. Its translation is CASSSQGDTEAFF.

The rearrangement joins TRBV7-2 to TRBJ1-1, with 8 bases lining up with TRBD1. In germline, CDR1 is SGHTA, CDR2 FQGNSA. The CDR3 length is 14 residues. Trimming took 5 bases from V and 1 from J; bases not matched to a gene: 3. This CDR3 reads CASSQGQGNTEAFF. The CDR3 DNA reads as TGTGCCAGCAGCCAAGGACAGGGGAACACTGAAGCTTTCTTT.

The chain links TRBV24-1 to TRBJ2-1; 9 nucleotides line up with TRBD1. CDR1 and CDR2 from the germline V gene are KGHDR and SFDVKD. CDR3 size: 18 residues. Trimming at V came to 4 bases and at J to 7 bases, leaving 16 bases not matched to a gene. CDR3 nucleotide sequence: TGTGCCACCAGTGACCTCTCGGGACAGGGTGGGGTAATGAATGAGCAGTTCTTC. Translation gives CATSDLSGQGGVMNEQFF.

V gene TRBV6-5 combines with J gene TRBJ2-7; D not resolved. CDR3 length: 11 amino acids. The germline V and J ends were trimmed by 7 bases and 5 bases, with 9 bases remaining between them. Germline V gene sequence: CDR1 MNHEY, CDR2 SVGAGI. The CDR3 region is CASTLGHEQYF. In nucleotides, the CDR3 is TGTGCCAGCACCCTGGGCCACGAGCAGTACTTC.

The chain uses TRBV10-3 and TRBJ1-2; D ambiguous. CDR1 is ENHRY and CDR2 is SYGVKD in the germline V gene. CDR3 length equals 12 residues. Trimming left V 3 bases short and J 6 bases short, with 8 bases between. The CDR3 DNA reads TGTGCCATCAGTGACCTATACAATGGCTACACCTTC. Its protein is CAISDLYNGYTF.

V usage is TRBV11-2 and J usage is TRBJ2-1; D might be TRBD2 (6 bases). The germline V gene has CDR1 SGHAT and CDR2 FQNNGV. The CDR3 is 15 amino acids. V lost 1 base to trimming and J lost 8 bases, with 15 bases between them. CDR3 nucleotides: TGTGCCAGCAGCTTAGGGAGGGCCAACCCCCATGAGCAGTTCTTC. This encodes CASSLGRANPHEQFF. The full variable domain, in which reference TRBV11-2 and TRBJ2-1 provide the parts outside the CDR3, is EAGVAQSPRYKIIEKRQSVAFWCNPISGHATLYWYQQILGQGPKLLIQFQNNGVVDDSQLPKDRFSAERLKGVDSTLKIQPAKLEDSAVYLCASSLGRANPHEQFFGPGTRLTVL.

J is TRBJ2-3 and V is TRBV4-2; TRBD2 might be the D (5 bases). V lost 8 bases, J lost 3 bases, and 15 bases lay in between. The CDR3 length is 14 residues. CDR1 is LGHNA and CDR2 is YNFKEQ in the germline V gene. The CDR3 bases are TGTGCCAGCTCCCCCGGGCGAGGGACAGATACGCAGTATTTT. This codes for CASSPGRGTDTQYF.

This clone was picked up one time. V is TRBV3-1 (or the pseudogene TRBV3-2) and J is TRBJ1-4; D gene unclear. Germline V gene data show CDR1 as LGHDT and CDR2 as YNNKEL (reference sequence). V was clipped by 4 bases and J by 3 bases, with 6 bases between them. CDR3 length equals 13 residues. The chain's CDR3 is CASSRHSNEKLFF. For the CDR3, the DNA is TGTGCCAGCAGCCGACACTCTAATGAAAAACTGTTTTTT.

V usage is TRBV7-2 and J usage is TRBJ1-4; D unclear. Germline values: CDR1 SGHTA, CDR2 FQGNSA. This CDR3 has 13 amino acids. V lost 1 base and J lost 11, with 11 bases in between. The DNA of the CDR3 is TGTGCCAGCAGCTTAGAGGCTTTGGGGAAACTGTTTTTT. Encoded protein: CASSLEALGKLFF.

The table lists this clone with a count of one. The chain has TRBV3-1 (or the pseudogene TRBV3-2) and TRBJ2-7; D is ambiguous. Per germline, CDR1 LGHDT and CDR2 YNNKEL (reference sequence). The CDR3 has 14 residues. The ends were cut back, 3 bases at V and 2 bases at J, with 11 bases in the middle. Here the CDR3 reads CASSHLSQTYEQYF. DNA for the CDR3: TGTGCCAGCAGCCATTTGTCGCAGACCTACGAGCAGTACTTC.

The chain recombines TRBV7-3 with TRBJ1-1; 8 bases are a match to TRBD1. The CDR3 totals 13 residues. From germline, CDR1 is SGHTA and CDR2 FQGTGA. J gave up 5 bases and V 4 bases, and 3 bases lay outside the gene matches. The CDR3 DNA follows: TGTGCCAGCAGCTCACAGGGGGATACTGAAGCTTTCTTT. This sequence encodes CASSSQGDTEAFF.

CDR3 bases: TGCGCCAGCAGCCTTACAGGGGAGCCTGGAAACACCATATATTTT. Amino acid sequence: CASSLTGEPGNTIYF. J is TRBJ1-3 and V is TRBV4-1, with 7 nucleotides matching TRBD1. From germline, CDR1 is MGHRA and CDR2 YSYEKL. This CDR3 spans 15 amino acids. Unmatched junction bases numbered 5, after V lost 4 bases and J lost 2 bases.

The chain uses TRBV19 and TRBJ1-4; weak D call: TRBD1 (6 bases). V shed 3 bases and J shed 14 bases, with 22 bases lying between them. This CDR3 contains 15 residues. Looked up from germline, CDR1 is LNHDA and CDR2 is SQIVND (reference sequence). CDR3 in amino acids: CASSIYRDRPYRLFF. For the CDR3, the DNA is TGTGCCAGTAGTATCTACAGGGATCGGCCGTATAGGCTGTTTTTT.

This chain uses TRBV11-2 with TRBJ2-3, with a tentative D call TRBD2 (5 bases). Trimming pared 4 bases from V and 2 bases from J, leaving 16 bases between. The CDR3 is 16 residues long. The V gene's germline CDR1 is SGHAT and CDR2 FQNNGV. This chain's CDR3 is CASSSSAGKFTDTQYF. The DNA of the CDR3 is TGTGCCAGCAGCTCGAGCGCCGGGAAGTTCACAGATACGCAGTATTTT. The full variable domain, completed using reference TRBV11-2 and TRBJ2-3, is EAGVAQSPRYKIIEKRQSVAFWCNPISGHATLYWYQQILGQGPKLLIQFQNNGVVDDSQLPKDRFSAERLKGVDSTLKIQPAKLEDSAVYLCASSSSAGKFTDTQYFGPGTRLTVL.

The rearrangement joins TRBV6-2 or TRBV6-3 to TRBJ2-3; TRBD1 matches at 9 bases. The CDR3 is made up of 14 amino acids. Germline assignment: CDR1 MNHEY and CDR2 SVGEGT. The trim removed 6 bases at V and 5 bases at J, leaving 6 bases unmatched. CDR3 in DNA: TGTGCCAGCAGCCGGGACAGGGTGCAAGATACGCAGTATTTT. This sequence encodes CASSRDRVQDTQYF.

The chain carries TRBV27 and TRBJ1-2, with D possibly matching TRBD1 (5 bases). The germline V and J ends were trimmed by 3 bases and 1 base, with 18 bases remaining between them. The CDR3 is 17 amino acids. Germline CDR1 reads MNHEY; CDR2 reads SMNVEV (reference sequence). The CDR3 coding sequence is TGTGCCAGCAGTTTTTCCCCCTTGACAGACTATAACTATGGCTACACCTTC. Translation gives CASSFSPLTDYNYGYTF.

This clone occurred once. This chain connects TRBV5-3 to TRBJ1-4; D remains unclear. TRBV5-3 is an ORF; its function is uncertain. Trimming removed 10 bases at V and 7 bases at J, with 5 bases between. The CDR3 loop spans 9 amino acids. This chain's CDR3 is CAASEKLFF. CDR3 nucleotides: TGTGCCGCCAGTGAAAAACTGTTTTTT.

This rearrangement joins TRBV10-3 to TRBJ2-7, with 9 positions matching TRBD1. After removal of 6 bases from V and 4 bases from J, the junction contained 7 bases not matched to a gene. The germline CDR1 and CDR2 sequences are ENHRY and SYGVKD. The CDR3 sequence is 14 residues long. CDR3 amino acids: CAIRQTDRGYEQYF. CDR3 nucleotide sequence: TGTGCCATCAGACAGACGGACAGGGGATACGAGCAGTACTTC.

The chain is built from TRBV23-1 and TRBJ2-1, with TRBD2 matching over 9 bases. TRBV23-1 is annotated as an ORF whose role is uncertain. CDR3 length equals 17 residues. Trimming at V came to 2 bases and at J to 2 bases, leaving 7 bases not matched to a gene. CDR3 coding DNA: TGCGCCAGCAGTCAAGCTCTCCTAGCGGGACCCTACAATGAGCAGTTCTTC. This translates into CASSQALLAGPYNEQFF.

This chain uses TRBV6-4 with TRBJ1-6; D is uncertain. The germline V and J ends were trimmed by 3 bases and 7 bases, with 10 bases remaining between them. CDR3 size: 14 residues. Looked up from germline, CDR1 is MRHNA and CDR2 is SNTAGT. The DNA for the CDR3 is TGTGCCAGCAGTGAATGGCAGTTCAATTCACCCCTCCACTTT. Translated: CASSEWQFNSPLHF.

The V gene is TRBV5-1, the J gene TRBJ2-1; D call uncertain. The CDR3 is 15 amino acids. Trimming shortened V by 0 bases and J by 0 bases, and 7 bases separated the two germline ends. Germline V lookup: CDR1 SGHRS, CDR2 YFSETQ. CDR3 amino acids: CASSLGPSSYNEQFF. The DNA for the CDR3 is TGCGCCAGCAGCTTGGGACCTAGCTCCTACAATGAGCAGTTCTTC.

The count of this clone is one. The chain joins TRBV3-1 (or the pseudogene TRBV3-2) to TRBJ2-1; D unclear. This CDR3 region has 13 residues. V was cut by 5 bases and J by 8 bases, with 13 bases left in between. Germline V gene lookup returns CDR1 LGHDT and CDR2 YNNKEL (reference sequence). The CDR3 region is CASSDSSLDEQFF. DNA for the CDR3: TGTGCCAGCAGCGATAGTTCACTGGATGAGCAGTTCTTC.